Presented here are 17 T cell receptor beta chains from one specimen sequenced in a study of T cells after yellow fever vaccination. A single record per CDR3 protein comes from TCRdb applying MiXCR to the 5' RACE reads. The sample consists of 150,000 to 200,000 distinct CDR3 sequences, 5.5% to 7.5% of them appearing once. Sequencing used CD4+ T cells sorted from PBMCs, obtained on the day of the first yellow fever vaccination. All receptors come from a man between 18 and 35 years old who received the YFV17D yellow fever vaccine.

V and J are TRBV12-3 or TRBV12-4 and TRBJ1-3; D gene ambiguous. V was cut by 5 bases and J by 0 bases, with 11 bases left in between. The CDR3 has 15 amino acids. The CDR3 loop reads CASSPQLGSGNTIYF. In nucleotides, the CDR3 is TGTGCCAGCAGTCCTCAACTGGGCTCTGGAAACACCATATATTTT.

This clonotype was seen a handful of times. V usage is TRBV5-1 and J usage is TRBJ1-5; TRBD1 matches 12 bases. The CDR3 is 17 amino acids. The V segment lost 4 bases and the J segment 0 bases; nucleotides outside the gene matches: 5. Germline loops: CDR1 SGHRS, CDR2 YFSETQ. CDR3 nucleotide sequence: TGCGCCAGCAGCCCAGGGACAGGGGGCCGTAGCAATCAGCCCCAGCATTTT. The encoded protein is CASSPGTGGRSNQPQHF. The full variable domain, rest sourced from reference TRBV5-1 and TRBJ1-5, is KAGVTQTPRYLIKTRGQQVTLSCSPISGHRSVSWYQQTPGQGLQFLFEYFSETQRNKGNFPGRFSGRQFSNSRSEMNVSTLELGDSALYLCASSPGTGGRSNQPQHFGDGTRLSIL.

This clonotype was detected many times. The chain combines TRBV18 with TRBJ1-1; weak D call: TRBD1 (6 bases). The germline gives CDR1 KGHSH, CDR2 LQKENI. The CDR3 totals 14 residues. The V and J ends lost 0 bases and 3 bases respectively, with 8 bases between them. The DNA of the CDR3 is TGTGCCAGCTCACCACCGGGGGCCGACACTGAAGCTTTCTTT. Translating it yields CASSPPGADTEAFF.

This clonotype was found many times. CDR3 sequence reads: CASSLWGGHGYTF. CDR3 in DNA: TGTGCCAGCAGCTTATGGGGAGGTCATGGCTACACCTTC. This rearrangement joins TRBV7-2 to TRBJ1-2; D is unresolved. Germline V lookup: CDR1 SGHTA, CDR2 FQGNSA. Trimming pared 2 bases from V and 6 bases from J, leaving 10 bases between. The CDR3 spans 13 residues.

Ten or more counts support this clonotype. This chain connects TRBV7-3 to TRBJ2-3, with TRBD1 matching 8 bases. V gave up 5 bases and J gave up 4 bases; unmatched junction bases: 2. CDR3 length equals 13 residues. CDR1 and CDR2 (germline): SGHTA, FQGTGA. CDR3 protein: CASSAGGADTQYF. DNA of the CDR3: TGTGCCAGCAGCGCAGGGGGCGCAGATACGCAGTATTTT. Full variable domain (rest looked up from reference TRBV7-3 and TRBJ2-3): GAGVSQTPSNKVTEKGKYVELRCDPISGHTALYWYRQSLGQGPEFLIYFQGTGAADDSGLPNDRFFAVRPEGSVSTLKIQRTERGDSAVYLCASSAGGADTQYFGPGTRLTVL.

This clonotype was recorded a few times. This sequence joins TRBV12-3 or TRBV12-4 and TRBJ2-4; D is perhaps TRBD2 (5 bases). This CDR3 region has 14 residues. V was cut by 6 bases and J by 1 base, with 10 bases left in between. The CDR3 nucleotides read TGTGCCAGCAGCCGGGGTACCGCCAAAAACATTCAGTACTTC. Amino acids: CASSRGTAKNIQYF.

This clonotype was detected a few times. The V and J genes are TRBV28 and TRBJ1-5, with 8 positions matching TRBD1. The CDR3 runs 14 residues. Germline-derived CDR1 and CDR2 are MDHEN and SYDVKM. Losses at the gene ends were 6 bases for V and 11 bases for J; bases not matched to a gene: 12. CDR3 coding DNA: TGTGCCAGCAGCTATGGACAGGGCTTCGGCTCCCAGCATTTT. Translated: CASSYGQGFGSQHF.

This clonotype was seen many times. This rearrangement joins TRBV20-1 to TRBJ1-5, with D tentatively TRBD1 (6 bases). The CDR3 length is 14 residues. In germline, CDR1 is DFQATT, CDR2 SNEGSKA (reference sequence). V gave up 2 bases and J gave up 4 bases, with 12 bases separating them. For the CDR3, the DNA is TGCAGTGCTAGAAAGGACAGTCGAAATCAGCCCCAGCATTTT. Translation gives CSARKDSRNQPQHF.

The chain has TRBV5-6 and TRBJ2-5; 7 nucleotides line up with TRBD1. With 0 bases clipped from V and 4 bases from J, the junction kept 15 bases outside the gene matches. The CDR3 loop spans 18 amino acids. Germline assignment: CDR1 SGHDT and CDR2 YYEEEE. The CDR3 reads CASSLGALNRGWRETQYF. For the CDR3, the DNA is TGTGCCAGCAGCTTGGGGGCCCTTAACAGGGGATGGAGAGAGACCCAGTACTTC. Combining the CDR3 with reference TRBV5-6 and TRBJ2-5 gives the whole variable domain DAGVTQSPTHLIKTRGQQVTLRCSPKSGHDTVSWYQQALGQGPQFIFQYYEEEERQRGNFPDRFSGHQFPNYSSELNVNALLLGDSALYLCASSLGALNRGWRETQYFGPGTRLLVL.

The genes are TRBV7-6 and TRBJ2-3, with no clear D. This CDR3 is built from 13 residues. V was clipped by 2 bases and J by 3 bases, with 6 bases between them. In germline, CDR1 is SGHVS, CDR2 FNYEAQ. Written as DNA, the CDR3 is TGTGCCAGCAGCTTAAGTTGGACAGATACGCAGTATTTT. Translated: CASSLSWTDTQYF. Drawing the rest from reference TRBV7-6 and TRBJ2-3, the complete variable domain is GAGVSQSPRYKVTKRGQDVALRCDPISGHVSLYWYRQALGQGPEFLTYFNYEAQQDKSGLPNDRFSAERPEGSISTLTIQRTEQRDSAMYRCASSLSWTDTQYFGPGTRLTVL.

The sample holds many counts of this clonotype. The chain links TRBV7-9 to TRBJ1-1, with D uncertain. Germline lookup yields CDR1 SEHNR and CDR2 FQNEAQ (reference sequence). Trimming took 5 bases from V and 1 from J, leaving 5 bases between them. This CDR3 comprises 12 residues. CDR3 sequence reads: CASSGWNTEAFF. The CDR3 nucleotides are TGTGCCAGCAGCGGGTGGAACACTGAAGCTTTCTTT.

The table lists this clonotype with many counts. The chain is built from TRBV20-1 and TRBJ2-5; 11 nucleotides agree with TRBD2. The CDR3 spans 16 residues. CDR1 DFQATT and CDR2 SNEGSKA come from the germline V gene (reference sequence). Trimming took 5 bases from V and 1 from J; bases not matched to a gene: 9. The CDR3 spells CSALSLAGGLQETQYF. DNA for the CDR3: TGCAGTGCTTTGTCTCTAGCGGGGGGTCTCCAAGAGACCCAGTACTTC.

The sample holds a few counts of this clonotype. The genes are TRBV12-3 or TRBV12-4 and TRBJ1-1; no clear D. The CDR3 extends over 14 amino acids. V was trimmed by 2 bases and J by 1 base, leaving 8 bases between them. CDR3 protein: CASSLSPPNTEAFF. The CDR3 coding sequence is TGTGCCAGCAGTTTAAGCCCCCCGAACACTGAAGCTTTCTTT.

In this sample, this clonotype turned up a few times. CDR3 sequence (DNA): TGCAGTGCTAGACTGAGAGGAGGGGATTCACCCCTCCACTTT. Its protein product is CSARLRGGDSPLHF. J is TRBJ1-6 and V is TRBV20-1; D possibly corresponds to TRBD1 (5 bases). Between the trimmed V and J ends, which lost 2 bases and 8 bases, there was a span of 13 bases. CDR3 size: 14 residues. Germline CDR1 and CDR2: DFQATT and SNEGSKA (reference sequence).

This clonotype has a count of ten or more. This chain uses TRBV29-1 with TRBJ2-3; D is unresolved. The germline V and J ends were trimmed by 0 bases and 3 bases, with 13 bases remaining between them. Germline V gene lookup returns CDR1 SQVTM and CDR2 ANQGSEA. This CDR3 is built from 15 residues. The CDR3, as DNA: TGCAGCGTTGAAGATCTCCGACCTAGAACAGATACGCAGTATTTT. This sequence encodes CSVEDLRPRTDTQYF.

The rearrangement uses TRBV10-3 and TRBJ2-1; D remains unclear. Trimming shortened V by 6 bases and J by 5 bases, and 20 bases separated the two germline ends. This CDR3 comprises 16 residues. Germline assignment: CDR1 ENHRY and CDR2 SYGVKD. The CDR3 spells CAISPGRIWSNNEQFF. The CDR3 nucleotides read TGTGCCATCAGCCCCGGACGGATTTGGAGCAACAATGAGCAGTTCTTC.

This clonotype was picked up one time. This sequence may be a read error, since a much larger clone differs from it by one base. This chain joins TRBV7-2 and TRBJ2-3; D is unresolved. This CDR3 contains 14 residues. V lost 5 bases and J lost 4, with 13 bases in between. Germline CDR1 and CDR2: SGHTA and FQGNSA. The CDR3 DNA follows: TGTGCCAGCAGCGTAGAGACCGCGGCAGATACGCAGTATTTT. It specifies CASSVETAADTQYF.